The 7 T cell receptor beta chains listed next were all sequenced from one sample in a study of OX40 agonist ivuxolimab in advanced cancers. Method: immunoSEQ multiplex PCR; TCRdb's copy keeps in-frame clones and lacks some. The sample includes tens of thousands of clones, approximately 90% of them seen just once. Sequencing used CD4+ or CD8+ T cells sorted from blood, obtained in a trial of the OX40 agonist ivuxolimab. Every receptor here comes from an adult with an advanced solid tumor such as melanoma, head and neck, liver or kidney cancer.

The chain employs TRBV19 and TRBJ1-5; TRBD1 aligns across 10 bases. The CDR3 runs 17 residues. The germline gives CDR1 LNHDA, CDR2 SQIVND (reference sequence). V trimming: 3 bases; J trimming: 4 bases; junction bases outside the gene matches: 9. The DNA for the CDR3 is TGTGCCAGTAGTATTTCGCCGACAGGGGGCGGAAATCAGCCCCAGCATTTT. It encodes CASSISPTGGGNQPQHF.

The V gene is TRBV6-5, the J gene TRBJ1-2; the D gene is possibly TRBD1 (5 bases). Trimming removed 6 bases at V and 7 bases at J, with 15 bases between. CDR3 length equals 13 residues. The germline gives CDR1 MNHEY, CDR2 SVGAGI. CDR3 sequence reads: CASRGTRGSGYTF. CDR3 sequence (DNA): TGTGCCAGCAGGGGGACGAGGGGTTCTGGCTACACCTTC.

The chain links TRBV2 to TRBJ2-7; a weak D match, TRBD1 (5 bases). Germline lookup yields CDR1 SNHLY and CDR2 FYNNEI. The CDR3 length is 14 residues. Trimming stripped 4 bases from V and 0 bases from J, with 10 bases between. The CDR3 is CASSVGQASYEQYF. CDR3 coding DNA: TGTGCCAGCAGTGTGGGGCAGGCCTCCTACGAGCAGTACTTC. The full variable domain, its missing parts supplied by reference TRBV2 and TRBJ2-7, is EPEVTQTPSHQVTQMGQEVILRCVPISNHLYFYWYRQILGQKVEFLVSFYNNEISEKSEIFDDQFSVERPDGSNFTLKIRSTKLEDSAMYFCASSVGQASYEQYFGPGTRLTVT.

The chain is built from TRBV10-3 and TRBJ1-5; no clear D. The ends were cut back, 3 bases at V and 3 bases at J, with 9 bases in the middle. Looked up from germline, CDR1 is ENHRY and CDR2 is SYGVKD. The CDR3 runs 14 residues. The chain's CDR3 is CAISDKPANQPQHF. CDR3 sequence (DNA): TGTGCCATCAGTGATAAACCAGCCAATCAGCCCCAGCATTTT.

The rearrangement joins TRBV28 to TRBJ1-2; 10 bases are shared with TRBD1. The CDR3 runs to 14 residues. Trimming at V came to 5 bases and at J to 7 bases, leaving 7 bases not matched to a gene. Looked up from germline, CDR1 is MDHEN and CDR2 is SYDVKM. The CDR3 loop is CASSVDRGSGGYTF. The CDR3 nucleotides read TGTGCCAGCAGTGTGGACAGGGGGTCCGGTGGCTACACCTTC.

The count of this clone is one. The rearrangement uses TRBV27 and TRBJ2-2; 8 bases fit TRBD2. The CDR3 is 14 residues long. With 3 bases clipped from V and 6 bases from J, the junction kept 3 bases outside the gene matches. Germline values: CDR1 MNHEY, CDR2 SMNVEV (reference sequence). The CDR3 is CASSLRGASGELFF. For the CDR3, the DNA is TGTGCCAGCAGTTTGCGGGGGGCATCCGGGGAGCTGTTTTTT.

This clone was found a few times. The chain has TRBV28 and TRBJ1-1; D gene unclear. In germline, CDR1 is MDHEN, CDR2 SYDVKM. This CDR3 has 16 residues. The germline V and J ends were trimmed by 2 bases and 0 bases, with 13 bases remaining between them. CDR3 bases: TGTGCCAGCAGTTTACCTGCCGGAGGGATGAACACTGAAGCTTTCTTT. It encodes CASSLPAGGMNTEAFF.